Following are 19 T cell receptor beta chains from one sample sequenced in a study of control samples from healthy donors and cancer patients. The repertoire was sequenced with immunoSEQ multiplex PCR; TCRdb's copy has only in-frame clones and lacks some. The data show some 150,000 clones, about 90% seen once. Sequenced sample: blood. The source of these receptors is a man aged 18-30 years in good health.

The chain carries TRBV2 and TRBJ1-6, with D possibly TRBD1 on 5 matching bases. Trimming removed 6 bases at V and 0 bases at J, with 12 bases between. Germline V gene sequence: CDR1 SNHLY, CDR2 FYNNEI. This CDR3 contains 16 residues. CDR3 sequence: CASRGGTSSYNSPLHF. The CDR3 nucleotides are TGTGCCAGCAGGGGGGGAACGAGCTCCTATAATTCACCCCTCCACTTT. Full variable domain (outside the CDR3, taken from reference TRBV2 and TRBJ1-6): EPEVTQTPSHQVTQMGQEVILRCVPISNHLYFYWYRQILGQKVEFLVSFYNNEISEKSEIFDDQFSVERPDGSNFTLKIRSTKLEDSAMYFCASRGGTSSYNSPLHFGNGTRLTVT.

The J gene is TRBJ2-7, the V gene TRBV13; D perhaps matches TRBD1 (6 bases). Germline V gives CDR1 PRHDT, CDR2 FYEKMQ (reference sequence). CDR3 length: 12 amino acids. V lost 4 bases and J lost 5, with 9 bases in between. CDR3 protein: CASSYRVHEQYF. In DNA form, the CDR3 reads TGTGCCAGCAGCTACAGGGTCCACGAGCAGTACTTC.

The chain carries TRBV28 and TRBJ1-6, with 8 positions matching TRBD1. V shed 6 bases, J shed 10 bases, and the junction held 8 bases outside the gene matches. The germline V gene has CDR1 MDHEN and CDR2 SYDVKM. This CDR3 region has 14 residues. CDR3: CASSQDRVGSPLHF. For the CDR3, the DNA is TGTGCCAGCAGCCAGGACAGGGTCGGCTCACCCCTCCACTTT.

V gene TRBV4-3 combines with J gene TRBJ1-4; 7 positions agree with TRBD1. Germline CDR1 and CDR2: LGHNA and YSLEER. V was clipped by 0 bases and J by 9 bases; unmatched bases: 1. The length of the CDR3 is 13 residues. CDR3 region: CASSQEQGKKLFF. The CDR3 DNA sequence: TGCGCCAGCAGCCAAGAACAGGGGAAAAAACTGTTTTTT.

The chain is built from TRBV7-9 and TRBJ1-2; 7 bases are a match to TRBD1. After removal of 4 bases from V and 7 bases from J, the junction contained 3 bases not matched to a gene. The CDR3 sequence is 12 residues long. Looked up from germline, CDR1 is SEHNR and CDR2 is FQNEAQ (reference sequence). The CDR3 here is CASSSRDSGYTF. CDR3 nucleotide sequence: TGTGCCAGCAGCTCGAGGGACAGTGGCTACACCTTC.

The chain carries TRBV6-2 or TRBV6-3 and TRBJ2-1, with D possibly matching TRBD2 (5 bases). Germline CDR1 MNHEY, CDR2 SVGEGT. V lost 5 bases to trimming and J lost 5 bases, with 10 bases between them. The CDR3 covers 13 residues. The CDR3 DNA reads as TGTGCCAGCAGTCACGGGATTCACAATGAGCAGTTCTTC. Translating it yields CASSHGIHNEQFF.

V and J are TRBV10-3 and TRBJ2-7; TRBD2 matches at 8 bases. The junction had 4 bases not matched to a gene; V was cut back by 0 bases and J by 0 bases. Germline V gene data show CDR1 as ENHRY and CDR2 as SYGVKD. CDR3 length: 16 amino acids. This CDR3 is CAISESVAGTSYEQYF. The CDR3 DNA sequence: TGTGCCATCAGTGAGTCGGTAGCGGGGACCTCCTACGAGCAGTACTTC.

This clone was detected only once. J is TRBJ2-7 and V is TRBV6-5; no definite D call. This CDR3 contains 12 residues. Germline V gene data show CDR1 as MNHEY and CDR2 as SVGAGI. Trimming removed 5 bases at V and 0 bases at J, with 5 bases between. CDR3 sequence (DNA): TGTGCCAGCAGTCCCAGCTCCTACGAGCAGTACTTC. Residues: CASSPSSYEQYF.

The chain carries TRBV4-3 and TRBJ1-2; tentative D call: TRBD1 (6 bases). V lost 0 bases and J 8 bases, leaving 16 bases between the germline ends. The CDR3 totals 15 residues. Germline V gene lookup returns CDR1 LGHNA and CDR2 YSLEER. The CDR3 region has the DNA TGCGCCAGCAGCCAAGATAGGCAGGGGAAGGGAGGCTACACCTTC. Translation: CASSQDRQGKGGYTF.

J is TRBJ2-7 and V is TRBV12-3 or TRBV12-4; D ambiguous. The CDR3 extends over 13 amino acids. Trimming took 5 bases from V and 0 from J, leaving 8 bases between them. CDR3 coding DNA: TGTGCCAGCAGTCAGCCTAGCTCCTACGAGCAGTACTTC. Translation gives CASSQPSSYEQYF.

The chain joins TRBV4-1 to TRBJ2-7; D possibly corresponds to TRBD1 (5 bases). Germline V lookup: CDR1 MGHRA, CDR2 YSYEKL. This CDR3 contains 13 residues. Between the trimmed V and J ends, which lost 6 bases and 4 bases, there was a span of 13 bases. The CDR3 bases are TGCGCCAGCAGTCGCCGTCAGGGATACGAGCAGTACTTC. It encodes CASSRRQGYEQYF.

This clone was counted a single time. This CDR3 is CASSPLSGGTNEQFF. CDR3 coding DNA: TGTGCCAGCTCACCACTCAGCGGGGGGACCAATGAGCAGTTCTTC. The chain couples TRBV18 to TRBJ2-1; 9 bases agree with TRBD2. The CDR3 contains 15 residues. V shed 1 base, J shed 6 bases, and the junction held 4 bases outside the gene matches. Germline V CDR1 and CDR2: KGHSH, LQKENI.

The chain couples TRBV5-1 to TRBJ2-1; 9 nucleotides line up with TRBD2. Germline trimming cut 0 bases from V and 5 bases from J; bases unmatched to any gene: 6. The germline CDR1 and CDR2 sequences are SGHRS and YFSETQ. The CDR3 is 16 residues long. Here the CDR3 reads CASSLEASGDHNEQFF. The CDR3 DNA is TGCGCCAGCAGCTTGGAGGCTAGCGGGGACCACAATGAGCAGTTCTTC.

Only one count was recorded for this clone. The J gene is TRBJ1-4, the V gene TRBV18; D not certain. Germline lookup yields CDR1 KGHSH and CDR2 LQKENI. The ends were cut back, 4 bases at V and 3 bases at J, with 12 bases in the middle. This CDR3 spans 15 amino acids. The CDR3, as DNA: TGTGCCAGCTCACTCATGGACGGCTCTAATGAAAAACTGTTTTTT. Encoded protein: CASSLMDGSNEKLFF.

This chain uses TRBV4-3 with TRBJ1-1; D may be TRBD1 (5 bases). This CDR3 has 12 amino acids. The V gene lost 2 bases and the J gene lost 7 bases, with 8 bases spanning the gap. Germline loops: CDR1 LGHNA, CDR2 YSLEER. CDR3 amino acids: CASSQTGDEAFF. As DNA, the CDR3 is TGCGCCAGCAGCCAAACGGGGGATGAAGCTTTCTTT.

The chain couples TRBV5-8 to TRBJ1-5; TRBD1 might be the D (5 bases). The V and J ends lost 3 bases and 4 bases respectively, with 8 bases between them. The CDR3 has 13 residues. Per germline, CDR1 SGHTS and CDR2 YDEGEE. This CDR3 reads CASSYSGNQPQHF. The CDR3 bases are TGTGCCAGCAGCTACTCAGGGAATCAGCCCCAGCATTTT.

The rearrangement uses TRBV5-6 and TRBJ2-6; D is tentatively TRBD1 or TRBD2 (5 bases each). The germline V gene encodes CDR1 SGHDT and CDR2 YYEEEE. The CDR3 spans 15 residues. Trimming removed 0 bases at V and 4 bases at J, with 8 bases between. The CDR3 reads CASSLDGAGANVLTF. CDR3 nucleotide sequence: TGTGCCAGCAGCTTGGACGGGGCCGGGGCCAACGTCCTGACTTTC.

The chain has TRBV12-3 or TRBV12-4 and TRBJ1-2; no clear D gene. Trimming pared 5 bases from V and 4 bases from J, leaving 8 bases between. The CDR3 spans 12 residues. The CDR3 DNA sequence: TGTGCCAGCAGTACAGTCCCCTATGGCTACACCTTC. Translating gives CASSTVPYGYTF.

This clone appeared a few times. This CDR3 is also generated by other DNA sequences in the sample. The chain combines TRBV7-9 with TRBJ1-3; TRBD1 matches at 10 bases. V trimming: 5 bases; J trimming: 2 bases; junction bases outside the gene matches: 3. The CDR3 loop spans 15 amino acids. CDR1 and CDR2 (germline): SEHNR, FQNEAQ (reference sequence). The DNA for the CDR3 is TGTGCCAGCAGCCGACAGGGGGCTGCTGGAAACACCATATATTTT. This translates into CASSRQGAAGNTIYF.